Listed here are 23 T cell receptor beta chains from one sample, sequenced in a study of radiotherapy plus CTLA-4 blockade in lung cancer. The method was immunoSEQ multiplex PCR; TCRdb's version includes in-frame clones alone and lacks a portion of them. The profile covers 40,000 or so clones, with about 63% appearing a single time and about 18% taken by the ten largest. The sequencing used peripheral blood, collected from a patient treated with radiotherapy plus ipilimumab. These receptors were collected from a human donor with non-small cell lung cancer who had a partial response to radiotherapy plus ipilimumab.

This chain uses TRBV14 with TRBJ2-1; 7 nucleotides align to TRBD2. This CDR3 region has 15 residues. Germline values: CDR1 SGHDN, CDR2 FVKESK. V trimming: 4 bases; J trimming: 4 bases; junction bases outside the gene matches: 7. CDR3 region: CASSRRGDRYNEQFF. DNA of the CDR3: TGTGCCAGCAGCCGCCGGGGGGACCGGTACAATGAGCAGTTCTTC.

V is TRBV18 and J is TRBJ2-2; TRBD2 matches 15 bases. The V gene end was trimmed by 4 bases and the J gene end by 7 bases; junction bases not matched to a gene: 16. The CDR3 loop spans 20 amino acids. Germline V gene lookup returns CDR1 KGHSH and CDR2 LQKENI. This chain's CDR3 is CASSLIWTSGRAPGGGELFF. As DNA, the CDR3 is TGTGCCAGCTCACTCATCTGGACTAGCGGGAGGGCTCCCGGCGGCGGGGAGCTGTTTTTT.

J is TRBJ1-1 and V is TRBV2, with D possibly being TRBD1 (5 bases). V lost 4 bases, J lost 0 bases, and 15 bases lay in between. Germline assignment: CDR1 SNHLY and CDR2 FYNNEI. The CDR3 runs 16 residues. This CDR3 is CASSVRKQALNTEAFF. The CDR3 bases are TGTGCCAGCAGTGTTCGAAAACAGGCTTTGAACACTGAAGCTTTCTTT.

The rearrangement joins TRBV27 to TRBJ2-3; the D is unclear. Trimming stripped 5 bases from V and 3 bases from J, with 6 bases between. There are 12 residues in the CDR3. Germline V lookup: CDR1 MNHEY, CDR2 SMNVEV (reference sequence). In DNA, the CDR3 is TGTGCCAGCAGTCAGAGGACAGATACGCAGTATTTT. This translates into CASSQRTDTQYF.

This clone occurred once. Other DNA sequences in the sample encode the same CDR3. The chain recombines TRBV5-4 with TRBJ2-3; 7 bases line up with TRBD2. The CDR3 has 15 residues. V trimming: 0 bases; J trimming: 2 bases; junction bases outside the gene matches: 3. Per the germline V gene, CDR1 is SGHNT and CDR2 is YYREEE (reference sequence). The CDR3 spells CASSLAGGTTDTQYF. The CDR3 DNA sequence: TGTGCCAGCAGCTTGGCCGGGGGGACCACAGATACGCAGTATTTT.

V gene TRBV9 combines with J gene TRBJ2-2; 7 nucleotides line up with TRBD1. J was trimmed by 3 bases and V by 5 bases; bases with no gene match: 4. From germline, CDR1 is SGDLS and CDR2 YYNGEE. The CDR3 has 14 amino acids. The CDR3 sequence: CASRGTAHTGELFF. The DNA for the CDR3 is TGTGCCAGCAGAGGGACAGCCCACACCGGGGAGCTGTTTTTT.

This clone has a single count. This chain links TRBV7-2 with TRBJ2-7, with D unresolved. The germline gives CDR1 SGHTA, CDR2 FQGNSA. Trimming took 1 base from V and 3 from J, leaving 16 bases between them. The CDR3 totals 16 residues. The CDR3 loop reads CASSLDEGWAIYEQYF. DNA of the CDR3: TGTGCCAGCAGCTTAGATGAAGGATGGGCGATCTACGAGCAGTACTTC. The entire variable domain, with the rest obtained from reference TRBV7-2 and TRBJ2-7, is as follows: GAGVSQSPSNKVTEKGKDVELRCDPISGHTALYWYRQSLGQGLEFLIYFQGNSAPDKSGLPSDRFSAERTGGSVSTLTIQRTQQEDSAVYLCASSLDEGWAIYEQYFGPGTRLTVT.

The chain carries TRBV5-1 and TRBJ1-4; maybe TRBD1 (5 bases). Trimming removed 0 bases at V and 6 bases at J, with 9 bases between. CDR1 and CDR2 from the germline V gene are SGHRS and YFSETQ. This CDR3 spans 14 amino acids. DNA of the CDR3: TGCGCCAGCAGCTTGGATACAGGCGATGAAAAACTGTTTTTT. This sequence encodes CASSLDTGDEKLFF.

The chain carries TRBV7-2 and TRBJ1-1, with unresolved D. This CDR3 spans 14 amino acids. The germline V and J ends were trimmed by 2 bases and 2 bases, with 9 bases remaining between them. CDR1 and CDR2 from the germline V gene are SGHTA and FQGNSA. In DNA, the CDR3 is TGTGCCAGCAGCTTAATGCGATTCAACACTGAAGCTTTCTTT. Encoded protein: CASSLMRFNTEAFF.

CDR3 DNA: TGTGCCAGCAGCCCCGGACTCTCCTACGAGCAGTACTTC. This encodes CASSPGLSYEQYF. The V gene is TRBV2, the J gene TRBJ2-7; D is possibly TRBD2 (5 bases). CDR1 is SNHLY, CDR2 FYNNEI, per germline. This CDR3 is 13 amino acids long. V lost 6 bases to trimming and J lost 0 bases, with 9 bases between them.

This chain uses TRBV27 with TRBJ2-5, with unresolved D. Germline V lookup: CDR1 MNHEY, CDR2 SMNVEV (reference sequence). Trimming took 8 bases from V and 3 from J, leaving 13 bases between them. The CDR3 runs 13 residues. Written as DNA, the CDR3 is TGTGCCAGCTCATATACGGTAGAAGAGACCCAGTACTTC. Protein: CASSYTVEETQYF.

This clone was counted ten times or more. The genes are TRBV10-3 and TRBJ1-2; maybe TRBD1 (5 bases). V was cut by 2 bases and J by 3 bases, with 13 bases left in between. The germline V gene encodes CDR1 ENHRY and CDR2 SYGVKD. CDR3 size: 15 residues. The CDR3 protein is CAISEAGGIDYGYTF. The CDR3 DNA sequence: TGTGCCATCAGTGAGGCGGGGGGAATCGACTATGGCTACACCTTC.

This clone was seen a few times. The chain recombines TRBV10-3 with TRBJ1-1; TRBD1 matches 10 bases. Germline V CDR1 and CDR2: ENHRY, SYGVKD. The CDR3 has 18 residues. V shed 4 bases and J 1 base; nucleotides not matched to a gene: 12. The CDR3 loop is CAISVGTGTGASNTEAFF. CDR3 bases: TGTGCCATCAGTGTCGGCACCGGGACAGGGGCTTCGAACACTGAAGCTTTCTTT.

The CDR3 nucleotides read TGTGCCAGCAGTGAGTCAGTTAGGGGCTCCTATAATTCACCCCTCCACTTT. This gives the protein CASSESVRGSYNSPLHF. V usage is TRBV6-1 and J usage is TRBJ1-6; D is perhaps TRBD1 (5 bases). With 3 bases removed from V and 0 bases from J, the gap between germline ends came to 12 bases. Germline CDR1 and CDR2: MNHNS and SASEGT. The CDR3 totals 17 residues.

CDR3 loop: CASSLSLGEANTEAFF. The DNA for the CDR3 is TGTGCCAGCAGTTTATCGCTTGGAGAGGCGAACACTGAAGCTTTCTTT. The rearrangement links TRBV27 to TRBJ1-1; no clear D gene. Germline values: CDR1 MNHEY, CDR2 SMNVEV (reference sequence). The CDR3 runs to 16 residues. V was pared by 0 bases and J by 1 base, with 12 bases between.

This sequence joins TRBV19 and TRBJ1-5; TRBD1 is a possible D gene (5 bases). Germline assignment: CDR1 LNHDA and CDR2 SQIVND (reference sequence). The CDR3 sequence is 17 residues long. Trimming took 4 bases from V and 0 from J, leaving 16 bases between them. CDR3 DNA sequence: TGTGCCAGTAGTAAGTACAGGCTAGGCCTTAGCAATCAGCCCCAGCATTTT. Protein product: CASSKYRLGLSNQPQHF.

The chain is built from TRBV19 and TRBJ1-4, with D tentatively TRBD1 (6 bases). The germline V and J ends were trimmed by 1 base and 0 bases, with 12 bases remaining between them. Germline CDR1 LNHDA, CDR2 SQIVND (reference sequence). This CDR3 contains 17 residues. The CDR3 region has the DNA TGTGCCAGTAGTATAGTGACAGGAACAACAACTAATGAAAAACTGTTTTTT. As protein: CASSIVTGTTTNEKLFF.

On this clone itself: This specimen includes other DNA sequences encoding the same CDR3. The rearrangement uses TRBV29-1 and TRBJ1-2; D call uncertain. This CDR3 has 10 amino acids. V was shortened by 5 bases and J by 5 bases, with 6 bases between the two germline ends. The germline CDR1 and CDR2 sequences are SQVTM and ANQGSEA. The CDR3: CSVPGYGYTF. In nucleotides, the CDR3 is TGCAGCGTTCCGGGATATGGCTACACCTTC.

This chain joins TRBV6-4 and TRBJ2-3; 8 bases fit TRBD1. There are 13 residues in the CDR3. Germline V gene sequence: CDR1 MRHNA, CDR2 SNTAGT. V was clipped by 3 bases and J by 4 bases; unmatched bases: 0. The CDR3 DNA follows: TGTGCCAGCAGTGAACAGGGGGCAGATACGCAGTATTTT. Protein product: CASSEQGADTQYF.

V and J are TRBV7-9 and TRBJ2-1; the match to TRBD2 covers 10 bases. Germline V CDR1 and CDR2: SEHNR, FQNEAQ (reference sequence). There are 15 residues in the CDR3. Unmatched junction bases numbered 5, after V lost 2 bases and J lost 7 bases. Here the CDR3 DNA reads TGTGCCAGCAGCTTACTAGCGGGAGTTCGTAATGAGCAGTTCTTC. It specifies CASSLLAGVRNEQFF. The full variable domain, completed using reference TRBV7-9 and TRBJ2-1, is DTGVSQNPRHKITKRGQNVTFRCDPISEHNRLYWYRQTLGQGPEFLTYFQNEAQLEKSRLLSDRFSAERPKGSFSTLEIQRTEQGDSAMYLCASSLLAGVRNEQFFGPGTRLTVL.

Concerning this clone itself: This CDR3 is also generated by other DNA sequences in the sample. The chain recombines TRBV9 with TRBJ1-1; D unclear. V was cut by 0 bases and J by 1 base, with 7 bases left in between. The germline gives CDR1 SGDLS, CDR2 YYNGEE. This CDR3 comprises 14 residues. CDR3 in amino acids: CASSVALGNTEAFF. CDR3 DNA sequence: TGTGCCAGCAGCGTAGCCCTCGGGAACACTGAAGCTTTCTTT.

The rearrangement uses TRBV6-1 and TRBJ2-7; D uncertain. From germline, CDR1 is MNHNS and CDR2 SASEGT. CDR3 length: 14 amino acids. Trimming took off 3 bases at V and 3 bases at J, with 12 bases between the two ends. The CDR3 spells CASSEENTIYEQYF. DNA of the CDR3: TGTGCCAGCAGTGAGGAGAATACCATCTACGAGCAGTACTTC.

The chain has TRBV5-6 and TRBJ2-1, with 13 bases aligning to TRBD2. The CDR3 is made up of 14 amino acids. Germline-derived CDR1 and CDR2 are SGHDT and YYEEEE. V dropped 3 bases and J dropped 12; count of bases not matched to a gene: 6. The CDR3 coding sequence is TGTGCCAGCAGCTCCGATTGGACTAGCGGGGGGCAGTTCTTC. This translates into CASSSDWTSGGQFF.